The 24 T cell receptor beta chains reported below all come from one sample, sequenced in a study of shared clonotypes between healthy human individuals. Produced via immunoSEQ multiplex PCR; TCRdb's table is partial and in-frame only. The sample lists about 2.3 million clones, 93% occurring once. The sequencing sample was made of naive CD4+ T cells from PBMCs. The subset here: CD45RA+ positively selected. These receptors were obtained from a man younger than 30 in good health. Some clones in this sample may be carry-over from other donors' samples.

The chain employs TRBV12-5 and TRBJ1-2; a possible D gene is TRBD1 (5 bases). The CDR3 consists of 16 residues. Trimming stripped 1 base from V and 8 bases from J, with 20 bases between. CDR1 is LGHNT, CDR2 FRNRAP, per germline. CDR3 DNA sequence: TGTGCTAGTGGTTTGGGGGAGCAGGGTGGTAGTTACGGCTACACCTTC. Its protein is CASGLGEQGGSYGYTF.

The chain couples TRBV5-1 to TRBJ2-1, with 7 nucleotides matching TRBD2. Germline values: CDR1 SGHRS, CDR2 YFSETQ. The junction had 9 bases not matched to a gene; V was cut back by 3 bases and J by 6 bases. CDR3 length: 15 residues. Here the CDR3 reads CASSSMGSGANEQFF. CDR3 DNA sequence: TGCGCCAGCAGCTCCATGGGGAGCGGGGCCAATGAGCAGTTCTTC.

The rearrangement links TRBV9 to TRBJ2-3, with 7 nucleotides matching TRBD2. Germline values: CDR1 SGDLS, CDR2 YYNGEE. V gave up 3 bases and J gave up 2 bases; unmatched junction bases: 6. The CDR3 runs to 15 residues. The CDR3: CASSGAGVNTDTQYF. The DNA for the CDR3 is TGTGCCAGCAGCGGCGCGGGGGTGAACACAGATACGCAGTATTTT.

Notes on this clone: Other DNA sequences in the same sample also yield this CDR3. This chain joins TRBV4-1 and TRBJ2-7; 7 bases align to TRBD1. Germline loops: CDR1 MGHRA, CDR2 YSYEKL. The CDR3 has 14 amino acids. The V gene end was trimmed by 2 bases and the J gene end by 2 bases; junction bases not matched to a gene: 3. The CDR3 spells CASSQPGQPYEQYF. CDR3 nucleotides: TGCGCCAGCAGCCAACCGGGACAGCCCTACGAGCAGTACTTC.

CDR3: CSARFREPQHF. CDR3 DNA: TGCAGTGCTAGATTTAGGGAGCCCCAGCATTTT. The chain employs TRBV20-1 and TRBJ1-5; D is undetermined. CDR1 and CDR2 from the germline V gene are DFQATT and SNEGSKA (reference sequence). Trimming shortened V by 2 bases and J by 8 bases, and 7 bases separated the two germline ends. CDR3 length: 11 residues.

The chain recombines TRBV5-8 with TRBJ2-7; 11 bases are shared with TRBD1. Per germline, CDR1 SGHTS and CDR2 YDEGEE. The J segment lost 5 bases and the V segment lost 5 bases, leaving 9 bases of the junction unmatched. This CDR3 region has 15 residues. CDR3 DNA: TGTGCCAGCAGGCAGGGGGACAGGGGGGCCCACGAGCAGTACTTC. Translating it yields CASRQGDRGAHEQYF.

This chain connects TRBV7-2 to TRBJ1-3; D ambiguous. The CDR3 is made up of 16 amino acids. Germline lookup yields CDR1 SGHTA and CDR2 FQGNSA. The germline V and J ends were trimmed by 1 base and 0 bases, with 10 bases remaining between them. CDR3 bases: TGTGCCAGCAGCTTAGTTATTGGCGGCTCTGGAAACACCATATATTTT. Translated: CASSLVIGGSGNTIYF.

A note on this clone: The identical CDR3 is also encoded by other nucleotide sequences in the sample. The CDR3 nucleotides are TGCGCCAGCAGCCAAGACGGAATAGCGGGAGGTGGACAGTACTTC. Its translation: CASSQDGIAGGGQYF. V and J are TRBV4-1 and TRBJ2-7; 10 nucleotides align to TRBD2. Germline-derived CDR1 and CDR2 are MGHRA and YSYEKL. The CDR3 is 15 amino acids. J lost 10 bases, V lost 0 bases, and 9 bases had no gene match.

This chain joins TRBV4-1 and TRBJ2-7, with 10 bases aligning to TRBD1. With V trimmed by 6 bases and J by 2 bases, 7 bases remained unmatched. The germline V gene encodes CDR1 MGHRA and CDR2 YSYEKL. CDR3 length: 15 amino acids. The CDR3: CASRQGTGAPYEQYF. The CDR3 DNA follows: TGCGCCAGCAGGCAGGGGACAGGGGCGCCCTACGAGCAGTACTTC.

The rearrangement joins TRBV12-2 to TRBJ2-3. TRBV12-2 is described as a pseudogene. The CDR3 is made up of 13 amino acids. The CDR3 region has the DNA TGTGCAAGTCGCTTACGGGCCGCAGATACGCAGTATTTT. Its protein is CASRLRAADTQYF.

The V call is TRBV7-8, the J call TRBJ2-5; D call uncertain. The V gene's germline CDR1 is SGHVS and CDR2 FQNEAQ. The CDR3 covers 14 residues. Trimming cost V 5 bases and J 1 base, with 11 bases left between them. CDR3 DNA sequence: TGTGCCAGCAGCCACGGACGGATCCAAGAGACCCAGTACTTC. It specifies CASSHGRIQETQYF.

The rearrangement uses TRBV5-3 and TRBJ1-4; D unresolved. TRBV5-3 qualifies as an ORF whose function is uncertain. There are 12 residues in the CDR3. V lost 7 bases, J lost 10 bases, and 14 bases lay in between. For the CDR3, the DNA is TGTGCCAGATCCCTTAGGGCGGGAAAACTGTTTTTT. Its protein product is CARSLRAGKLFF.

The rearrangement links TRBV18 to TRBJ2-4, with 13 bases fitting TRBD2. The CDR3 is 19 amino acids. CDR1 and CDR2 from the germline V gene are KGHSH and LQKENI. Germline trimming cut 2 bases from V and 1 base from J; bases unmatched to any gene: 8. CDR3 residues: CASSPGGTSGIVAKNIQYF. DNA of the CDR3: TGTGCCAGCTCACCAGGCGGGACTAGCGGGATTGTGGCCAAAAACATTCAGTACTTC.

A single count supports this clone. Here the CDR3 reads CASIPLAGGPIHYEQYF. The CDR3 region has the DNA TGTGCCAGCATACCACTAGCGGGAGGGCCGATCCACTACGAGCAGTACTTC. V usage is TRBV28 and J usage is TRBJ2-7; 13 bases fit TRBD2. The J segment lost 3 bases and the V segment lost 7 bases, leaving 12 bases of the junction unmatched. This CDR3 has 17 amino acids. Germline V gene sequence: CDR1 MDHEN, CDR2 SYDVKM. The whole variable domain, filled in from reference TRBV28 and TRBJ2-7, reads DVKVTQSSRYLVKRTGEKVFLECVQDMDHENMFWYRQDPGLGLRLIYFSYDVKMKEKGDIPEGYSVSREKKERFSLILESASTNQTSMYLCASIPLAGGPIHYEQYFGPGTRLTVT.

The chain combines TRBV6-1 with TRBJ1-2; 8 nucleotides agree with TRBD1. Trimming removed 2 bases from V and 4 bases from J; junction bases left unmatched: 3. Germline V gene lookup returns CDR1 MNHNS and CDR2 SASEGT. This CDR3 has 14 residues. CDR3: CASSEQGAGYGYTF. In DNA form, the CDR3 reads TGTGCCAGCAGTGAACAGGGGGCTGGCTATGGCTACACCTTC.

The rearrangement links TRBV7-9 to TRBJ2-4; 10 nucleotides align to TRBD1. CDR1 SEHNR and CDR2 FQNEAQ come from the germline V gene (reference sequence). The CDR3 loop spans 14 amino acids. Trimming cost V 5 bases and J 8 bases; bases outside gene matches: 6. The CDR3 here is CASSPGTGEDIQYF. CDR3 coding DNA: TGTGCCAGCAGCCCCGGGACAGGGGAGGACATTCAGTACTTC.

The chain carries TRBV7-2 and TRBJ1-5; D not resolved. Germline V gene lookup returns CDR1 SGHTA and CDR2 FQGNSA. The CDR3 spans 13 residues. Between the trimmed V and J ends, which lost 2 bases and 6 bases, there was a span of 8 bases. The CDR3 region has the DNA TGTGCCAGCAGCTTAATTCGAGGTCAGCCCCAGCATTTT. This translates into CASSLIRGQPQHF.

In DNA, the CDR3 is TGCGCCAGCAGTGAGTCGTTCAGTTGGAAAAATCAGCCCCAGCATTTT. Encoded protein: CASSESFSWKNQPQHF. The chain is built from TRBV10-2 and TRBJ1-5; no firm D call. Trimming pared 0 bases from V and 4 bases from J, leaving 13 bases between. Germline V gives CDR1 WSHSY, CDR2 SAAADI. This CDR3 contains 16 residues.

This chain joins TRBV5-1 and TRBJ2-6, with D perhaps matching TRBD1 or TRBD2 (5 bases each). This CDR3 comprises 16 residues. CDR1 is SGHRS and CDR2 is YFSETQ in the germline V gene. Between the trimmed V and J ends, which lost 5 bases and 0 bases, there was a span of 12 bases. The CDR3 protein is CASRPGRSSGANVLTF. The CDR3 nucleotides read TGCGCCAGCAGACCGGGACGGAGCTCTGGGGCCAACGTCCTGACTTTC.

The rearrangement joins TRBV19 to TRBJ2-1; D tentatively fits TRBD1 or TRBD2 (5 bases each). The germline V and J ends were trimmed by 3 bases and 9 bases, with 15 bases remaining between them. In germline, CDR1 is LNHDA, CDR2 SQIVND (reference sequence). The CDR3 loop spans 14 amino acids. The CDR3 DNA follows: TGTGCCAGTAGTATGAAGGGGCAAGAGGGTGAGCAGTTCTTC. Translating it yields CASSMKGQEGEQFF.

The chain links TRBV2 to TRBJ2-7; no clear D. The CDR3 has 12 amino acids. CDR1 and CDR2 from the germline V gene are SNHLY and FYNNEI. V was trimmed by 3 bases and J by 5 bases, leaving 8 bases between them. In nucleotides, the CDR3 is TGTGCCAGCAGTGAGTCCCTAGACGAGCAGTACTTC. It yields the protein CASSESLDEQYF.

This chain joins TRBV7-6 and TRBJ2-3; 15 bases fit TRBD2. V lost 4 bases, J lost 0 bases, and 5 bases stayed unmatched. The CDR3 extends over 18 amino acids. Per the germline V gene, CDR1 is SGHVS and CDR2 is FNYEAQ. The CDR3 is CASSSWTSGRASTDTQYF. The CDR3 DNA reads TGTGCCAGCAGCTCGTGGACTAGCGGGAGGGCTAGCACAGATACGCAGTATTTT.

V usage is TRBV28 and J usage is TRBJ2-7; 7 nucleotides line up with TRBD2. There are 17 residues in the CDR3. V lost 6 bases and J lost 5; bases outside the gene matches: 19. Germline lookup yields CDR1 MDHEN and CDR2 SYDVKM. The CDR3 DNA sequence: TGTGCCAGCAGGACTCCGGCACTAGGGGAGGGATCGAACGAGCAGTACTTC. Translated: CASRTPALGEGSNEQYF.

This chain connects TRBV28 to TRBJ1-2; 9 bases line up with TRBD1. V shed 5 bases, J shed 2 bases, and the junction held 9 bases outside the gene matches. Germline assignment: CDR1 MDHEN and CDR2 SYDVKM. CDR3 length: 16 residues. In DNA form, the CDR3 reads TGTGCCAGCAGTCTACGGACAGGGGCCGGAAACTATGGCTACACCTTC. It yields the protein CASSLRTGAGNYGYTF.